This T cell receptor (beta chain) was identified in a study of blood T cells in healthy people across ages. The study's findings and limits: Among T cells, TCR beta diversity per million cells dropped roughly linearly as age rose.

PCR was performed a second time for about 7 to 12 cycles using a sample-barcoded 5' primer and a J-beta primer mix. Each cDNA was tagged by a template-switch adaptor containing 12 random nucleotides. MiXCR was run by TCRdb on the 5' RACE reads, yielding one entry per CDR3 protein. The sample has about 1,400,000 distinct CDR3 sequences; 35% to 45% are singletons. Every participating donor contributed roughly 9.6 milliliters of peripheral blood through a draw. Every sample yielded at least 7 million isolated PBMCs. CDR1 SQVTM and CDR2 ANQGSEA come from the germline V gene. The CDR3 has 13 amino acids. V shed 0 bases and J shed 7 bases, with 13 bases lying between them. This clonotype was recorded many times. The target antigen is unknown.

Sequences were obtained from blood. The TCR was taken from a woman younger than 35 in good health. This rearrangement joins TRBV29-1 to TRBJ2-7, with unresolved D. The DNA of the CDR3 is TGCAGCGTTGAAGATAATTCGCAAGAGGAGCAGTACTTC. It translates to CSVEDNSQEEQYF.